The sample holds many counts of the clone carrying this T cell receptor beta chain. This record comes from a study of early T cells in non-severe SARS-CoV-2 infection. Study overall: The authors sequenced bulk RNA from unsorted whole blood, leaving chains unpaired.

This CDR3 has 13 amino acids. V was pared by 3 bases and J by 1 base, with 7 bases between. CDR1 and CDR2 from the germline V gene are SGHRS and YFSETQ. Tagging with unique molecular identifiers was applied to individual cDNA molecules. TCRdb reanalysed the 5' RACE reads using MiXCR and keeps one entry per CDR3 protein. The table includes some 30,000 distinct CDR3 sequences, 4.5% detected once. This chain links TRBV5-1 with TRBJ1-1; possible D gene TRBD1, 5 bases. Sequenced material: whole blood. The clonotype originates from an adult who was a healthcare worker with PCR-confirmed SARS-CoV-2 infection or an uninfected control (not recorded which). This CDR3 is CASSSDTNTEAFF. CDR3 coding DNA: TGCGCCAGCAGCTCGGACACGAACACTGAAGCTTTCTTT.